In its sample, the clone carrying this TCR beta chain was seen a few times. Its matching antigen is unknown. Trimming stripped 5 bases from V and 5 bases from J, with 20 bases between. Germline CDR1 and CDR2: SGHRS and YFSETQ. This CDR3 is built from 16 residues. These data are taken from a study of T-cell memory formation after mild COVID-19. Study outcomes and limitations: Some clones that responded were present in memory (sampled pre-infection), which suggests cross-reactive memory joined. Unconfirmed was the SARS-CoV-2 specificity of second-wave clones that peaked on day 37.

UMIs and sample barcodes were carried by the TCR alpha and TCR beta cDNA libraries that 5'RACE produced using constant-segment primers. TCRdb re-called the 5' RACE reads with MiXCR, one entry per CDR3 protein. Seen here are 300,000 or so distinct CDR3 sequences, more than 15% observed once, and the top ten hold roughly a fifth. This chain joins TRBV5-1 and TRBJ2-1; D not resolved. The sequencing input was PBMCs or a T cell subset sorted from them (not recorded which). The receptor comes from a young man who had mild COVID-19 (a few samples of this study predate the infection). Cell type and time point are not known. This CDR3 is CASRFSVGVRNNEQFF. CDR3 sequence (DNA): TGCGCCAGCAGGTTCTCGGTAGGTGTTCGGAACAATGAGCAGTTCTTC.